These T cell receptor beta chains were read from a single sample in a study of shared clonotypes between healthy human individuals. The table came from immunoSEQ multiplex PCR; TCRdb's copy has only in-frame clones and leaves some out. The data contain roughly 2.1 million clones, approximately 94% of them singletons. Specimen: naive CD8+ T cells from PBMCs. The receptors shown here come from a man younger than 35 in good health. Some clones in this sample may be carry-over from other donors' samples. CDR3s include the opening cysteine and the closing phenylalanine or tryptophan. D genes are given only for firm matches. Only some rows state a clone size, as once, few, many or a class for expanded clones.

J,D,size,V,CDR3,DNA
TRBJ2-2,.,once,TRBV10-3,CAISESIIGSGTGELFF,TGTGCCATCAGTGAGTCGATAATTGGGAGCGGAACCGGGGAGCTGTTTTTT
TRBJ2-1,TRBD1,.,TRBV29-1,CSVAEGQGTGNEQFF,TGCAGCGTGGCCGAGGGACAGGGGACGGGCAATGAGCAGTTCTTC
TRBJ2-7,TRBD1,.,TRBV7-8,CASSLRQGPVEQYF,TGTGCCAGCAGCTTAAGACAGGGGCCCGTCGAGCAGTACTTC
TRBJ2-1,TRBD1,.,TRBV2,CASRAGQGSSYNEQFF,TGTGCCAGCAGAGCCGGACAGGGAAGCTCCTACAATGAGCAGTTCTTC
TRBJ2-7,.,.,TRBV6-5,CASSYEALPYEQYF,TGTGCCAGCAGTTACGAAGCACTACCCTACGAGCAGTACTTC
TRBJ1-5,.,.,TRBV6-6,CASSYLRGQPQHF,TGTGCCAGCAGTTACCTCAGGGGTCAGCCCCAGCATTTT
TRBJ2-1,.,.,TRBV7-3,CASSLLKAAPLFF,TGTGCCAGCAGCTTGCTAAAGGCAGCCCCGCTGTTCTTC
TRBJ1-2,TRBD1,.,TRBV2,CASSPSRDRGPNYGYTF,TGTGCCAGCAGTCCGTCCCGGGACAGGGGACCAAACTATGGCTACACCTTC
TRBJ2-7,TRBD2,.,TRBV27,CASSPLAGGPYEQYF,TGTGCCAGCAGTCCCTTAGCGGGAGGGCCTTACGAGCAGTACTTC
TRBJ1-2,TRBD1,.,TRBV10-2,CASSAGTGTNYGYTF,TGCGCCAGCAGCGCCGGGACAGGGACTAACTATGGCTACACCTTC
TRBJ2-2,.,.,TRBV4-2,CASSPGAYTGELFF,TGTGCCAGCAGCCCCGGCGCCTACACCGGGGAGCTGTTTTTT
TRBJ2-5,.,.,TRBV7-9,CASSLARPQETQYF,TGTGCCAGCAGCTTAGCGCGGCCCCAAGAGACCCAGTACTTC
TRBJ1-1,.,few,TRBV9,CASSPPGSEAFF,TGTGCCAGCAGCCCCCCGGGGTCGGAGGCTTTCTTT
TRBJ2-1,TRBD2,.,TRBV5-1,CASSGTSGDGHEQFF,TGCGCCAGCTCAGGGACTAGCGGGGACGGTCATGAGCAGTTCTTC
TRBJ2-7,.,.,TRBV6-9,CASSFTLGGEQYF,TGTGCCAGCAGTTTTACGTTAGGCGGCGAGCAGTACTTC
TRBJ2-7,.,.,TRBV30,CAWNPGHTYEQYF,TGTGCCTGGAATCCGGGACATACCTACGAGCAGTACTTC
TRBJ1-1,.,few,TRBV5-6,CASSFGKTEAFF,TGTGCCAGCAGCTTCGGTAAGACTGAAGCTTTCTTT
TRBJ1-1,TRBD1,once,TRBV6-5,CASSPRQGMGTEAFF,TGTGCCAGCAGCCCCAGACAGGGGATGGGCACTGAAGCTTTCTTT
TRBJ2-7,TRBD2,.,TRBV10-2,CASSVGGLEGYEQYF,TGCGCCAGCAGTGTCGGGGGACTAGAGGGTTACGAGCAGTACTTC
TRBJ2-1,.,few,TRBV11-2,CASSPRSNEQFF,TGTGCCAGCAGCCCCCGTAGTAATGAGCAGTTCTTC
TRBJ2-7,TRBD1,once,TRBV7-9,CASTHDARDRVVEQYF,TGTGCCAGCACCCACGACGCCAGGGACAGAGTCGTCGAGCAGTACTTC
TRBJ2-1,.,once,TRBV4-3,CASSPVSGPSYNEQFF,TGCGCCAGCAGCCCCGTGAGCGGGCCCTCCTACAATGAGCAGTTCTTC
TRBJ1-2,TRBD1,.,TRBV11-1,CASIGQVKYGYTF,TGTGCCAGCATCGGACAGGTGAAGTATGGCTACACCTTC
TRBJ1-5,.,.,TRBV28,CASNPPSEYSNQPQHF,TGTGCCAGCAACCCACCCTCGGAGTATAGCAATCAGCCCCAGCATTTT
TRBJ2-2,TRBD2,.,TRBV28,CASSLLGLAANTGELFF,TGTGCCAGCAGTTTATTGGGGCTAGCGGCCAACACCGGGGAGCTGTTTTTT
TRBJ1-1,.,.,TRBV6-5,CASRTGGRGEAFF,TGTGCCAGCAGAACTGGGGGGCGAGGGGAAGCTTTCTTT
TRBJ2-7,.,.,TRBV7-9,CASSSPASYEQYF,TGTGCCAGCAGCTCACCGGCCTCCTACGAGCAGTACTTC
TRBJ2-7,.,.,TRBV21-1,CASSTGGAPWGLGGYEQYF,TGTGCCAGCAGCACCGGGGGGGCCCCGTGGGGACTAGGAGGCTACGAGCAGTACTTC
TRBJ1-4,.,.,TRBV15,CATSKNKGPWGEKLFF,TGTGCCACCAGCAAAAACAAAGGTCCCTGGGGTGAAAAACTGTTTTTT
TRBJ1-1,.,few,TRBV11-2,CASSLDRDTTEAFF,TGTGCCAGCAGCTTAGATCGGGACACCACTGAAGCTTTCTTT
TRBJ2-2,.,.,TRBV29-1,CSVPPVSAGELFF,TGCAGCGTCCCGCCCGTGTCGGCCGGGGAGCTGTTTTTT
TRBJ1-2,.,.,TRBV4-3,CASSQDRQNNYGYTF,TGCGCCAGCAGCCAAGATAGGCAGAACAACTATGGCTACACCTTC
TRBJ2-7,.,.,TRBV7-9,CASSPRGYEQYF,TGTGCCAGCAGCCCCAGGGGTTACGAGCAGTACTTC
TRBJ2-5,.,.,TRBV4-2,CASSPLQDPAGEQYF,TGTGCCAGCAGCCCCCTTCAGGATCCGGCGGGTGAGCAGTACTTC
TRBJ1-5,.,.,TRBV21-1,CARETGTYSNQPQHF,TGTGCCAGGGAGACAGGTACTTATAGCAATCAGCCCCAGCATTTT
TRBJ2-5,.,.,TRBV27,CASSFLSGVETQYF,TGTGCCAGCAGTTTCTTGAGTGGCGTGGAGACCCAGTACTTC
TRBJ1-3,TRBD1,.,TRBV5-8,CASSLAPRGHTIYF,TGTGCCAGCAGCTTGGCCCCCAGGGGGCACACCATATATTTT
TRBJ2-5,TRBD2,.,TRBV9,CASSVVSVASGEETQYF,TGTGCCAGCAGCGTAGTTTCCGTGGCTAGCGGAGAAGAGACCCAGTACTTC
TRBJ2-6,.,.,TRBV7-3,CASSTRSMTPGQANSGANVLTF,TGTGCCAGCAGCACTCGATCAATGACACCGGGACAAGCGAACTCTGGGGCCAACGTCCTGACTTTC
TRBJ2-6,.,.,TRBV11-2,CASSLGPTVSGANVLTF,TGTGCCAGCAGCTTAGGGCCCACGGTCTCTGGGGCCAACGTCCTGACTTTC
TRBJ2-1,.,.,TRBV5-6,CASSLSSTSRLRNEQFF,TGTGCCAGCAGCTTGTCTTCTACTAGCCGTCTACGGAATGAGCAGTTCTTC
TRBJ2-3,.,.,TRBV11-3,CASSFTGTEADTQYF,TGTGCCAGCAGCTTTACCGGGACCGAAGCAGATACGCAGTATTTT
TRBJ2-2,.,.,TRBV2,CASDRVWREIPNTGELFF,TGTGCCAGCGACAGGGTCTGGCGGGAGATCCCTAACACCGGGGAGCTGTTTTTT
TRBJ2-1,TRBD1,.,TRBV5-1,CASRSTGTGVYNEQFF,TGCGCCAGCAGGTCAACCGGGACAGGGGTCTACAATGAGCAGTTCTTC
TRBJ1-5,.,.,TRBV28,CASSPVGVDQPQHF,TGTGCCAGCAGCCCGGTAGGGGTGGATCAGCCCCAGCATTTT
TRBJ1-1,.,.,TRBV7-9,CASSFSNTEAFF,TGTGCCAGCAGCTTTTCGAACACTGAAGCTTTCTTT